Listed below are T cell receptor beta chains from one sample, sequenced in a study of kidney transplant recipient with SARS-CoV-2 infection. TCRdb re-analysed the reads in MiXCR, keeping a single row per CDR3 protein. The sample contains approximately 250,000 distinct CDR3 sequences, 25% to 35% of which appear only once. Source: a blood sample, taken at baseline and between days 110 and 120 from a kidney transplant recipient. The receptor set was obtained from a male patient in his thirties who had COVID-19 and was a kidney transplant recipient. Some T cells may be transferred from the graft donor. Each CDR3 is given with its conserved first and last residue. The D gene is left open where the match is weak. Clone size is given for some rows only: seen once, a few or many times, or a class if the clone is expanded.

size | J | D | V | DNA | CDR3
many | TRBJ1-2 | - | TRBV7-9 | TGTGCCAGCAGCTTAGTGGGATATGGCTACACCTTC | CASSLVGYGYTF
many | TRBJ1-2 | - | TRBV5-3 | TGTGCCAGACCCAGATCAGTGGTGAGAAAGACCTATGGCTACACCTTC | CARPRSVVRKTYGYTF
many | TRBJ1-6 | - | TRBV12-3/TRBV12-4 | TGTGCCAGCAGTCCACACGGGAGGAATTCACCCCTCCACTTT | CASSPHGRNSPLHF
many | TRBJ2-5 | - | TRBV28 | TGTGCCAGCACGACTCCTGCCCAAGAGACCCAGTACTTC | CASTTPAQETQYF
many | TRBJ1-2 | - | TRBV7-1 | TGTGCCAGCAGCGACGATTATCACGAGGGAAAGACCTATGGCTACACCTTC | CASSDDYHEGKTYGYTF
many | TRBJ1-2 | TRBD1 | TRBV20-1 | TGCAGTGCTAGAGTGGGGTTCGGACAGGGGGCTGGCTACACCTTC | CSARVGFGQGAGYTF
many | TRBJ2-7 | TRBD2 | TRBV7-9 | TGTGCCAGCAGCCCGCCGACTAGCGGGAGAGGGAGCTCCTACGAGCAGTACTTC | CASSPPTSGRGSSYEQYF
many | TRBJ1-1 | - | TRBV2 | TGTGCCAGCAGTGGCCTGCAGGGGTGGGGCACTGAAGCTTTCTTT | CASSGLQGWGTEAFF
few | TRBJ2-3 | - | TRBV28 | TGTGCCAGCAGTTTAATGCCTAGCAGTAGCACAGATACGCAGTATTTT | CASSLMPSSSTDTQYF
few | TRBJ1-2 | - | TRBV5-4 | TGTGCCAGCGCTTGCATCGTACCAGGAAAGACCTATGGCTACACCTTC | CASACIVPGKTYGYTF
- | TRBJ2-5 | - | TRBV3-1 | TGTGCCAGCAGCCCGTTAAGTCCCATTTCTTTCTCTGAGGCCCAGTACTTC | CASSPLSPISFSEAQYF
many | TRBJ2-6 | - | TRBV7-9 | TGTGCCAGCAGTCAGGGGCCCCTGGGGGCGAATGGGGCCAACGTCCTGACTTTC | CASSQGPLGANGANVLTF
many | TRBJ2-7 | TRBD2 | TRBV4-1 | TGCGCCAGCAGCCAATGGACTAGCGTCTCCTTTTTTCCGTACGAGCAGTACTTC | CASSQWTSVSFFPYEQYF
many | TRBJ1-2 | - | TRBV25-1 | TGTGCCAGCAGTGTCTCTGAAGAACTGGGAAAGACCTATGGCTACACCTTC | CASSVSEELGKTYGYTF
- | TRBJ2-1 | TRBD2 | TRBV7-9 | TGTGCCAGTAGGACTGGGCGACTAGCGGGATCCTACAATGAGCAGTTCTTC | CASRTGRLAGSYNEQFF
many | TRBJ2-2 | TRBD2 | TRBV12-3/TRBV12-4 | TGTGCCAGCAGCCGGACTAGCGGGAGCACCGGGGAGCTGTTTTTT | CASSRTSGSTGELFF
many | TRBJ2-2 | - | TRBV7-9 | TGTGCCAGTCATACCCACCGCCCCACCAGCAGCTTAGGGTCAGGGAACACCGGGGAGCTGTTTTTT | CASHTHRPTSSLGSGNTGELFF